Presented here are 17 T cell receptor beta chains from one specimen sequenced in a study of shared clonotypes between healthy human individuals. This table comes from immunoSEQ multiplex PCR, and its TCRdb copy is limited to in-frame clones, with some not included. The repertoire holds millions of clones, more than 80% seen once, with under 0.45% in the top ten. The sample consisted of naive CD4+ T cells from PBMCs. The subset denotes: CD45RA+ positively selected. The receptors stem from a man aged 18 to 29 in good health. Some clones in this sample may be carry-over from other donors' samples.

The V and J genes are TRBV2 and TRBJ2-1, with D tentatively TRBD2 (5 bases). The CDR3 is made up of 12 amino acids. V was cut by 5 bases and J by 7 bases, with 9 bases left in between. Germline CDR1 and CDR2: SNHLY and FYNNEI. The CDR3 reads CASSQLGNEQFF. CDR3 sequence (DNA): TGTGCCAGCAGTCAACTAGGTAATGAGCAGTTCTTC.

This clone was seen just once. V is TRBV7-2 and J is TRBJ1-4; D is possibly TRBD1 (6 bases). Germline CDR1 reads SGHTA; CDR2 reads FQGNSA. The CDR3 is made up of 15 amino acids. Trimming left V 0 bases short and J 7 bases short, with 12 bases between. CDR3 sequence: CASSLAWGALEKLFF. Written as DNA, the CDR3 is TGTGCCAGCAGCTTAGCTTGGGGGGCACTTGAAAAACTGTTTTTT.

The chain is built from TRBV7-2 and TRBJ1-2; D not resolved. The germline V gene encodes CDR1 SGHTA and CDR2 FQGNSA. V was trimmed by 1 base and J by 4 bases, leaving 7 bases between them. The CDR3 consists of 13 residues. In DNA, the CDR3 is TGTGCCAGCAGCTTAGGGAGCAGCTATGGCTACACCTTC. Translation: CASSLGSSYGYTF.

The chain is built from TRBV27 and TRBJ1-2; 11 nucleotides align to TRBD1. Germline assignment: CDR1 MNHEY and CDR2 SMNVEV (reference sequence). The CDR3 totals 15 residues. The J segment lost 4 bases and the V segment lost 3 bases, leaving 4 bases of the junction unmatched. CDR3 region: CASSFLGQGVYGYTF. The CDR3 bases are TGTGCCAGCAGTTTCTTGGGACAGGGGGTCTATGGCTACACCTTC.

The chain links TRBV7-2 to TRBJ1-1; unclear D gene. Germline CDR1 reads SGHTA; CDR2 reads FQGNSA. This CDR3 spans 12 amino acids. V lost 2 bases, J lost 5 bases, and 6 bases lay in between. CDR3 loop: CASSLKATEAFF. Here the CDR3 DNA reads TGTGCCAGCAGCTTAAAAGCTACTGAAGCTTTCTTT. Complete variable domain (other parts from reference TRBV7-2 and TRBJ1-1): GAGVSQSPSNKVTEKGKDVELRCDPISGHTALYWYRQSLGQGLEFLIYFQGNSAPDKSGLPSDRFSAERTGGSVSTLTIQRTQQEDSAVYLCASSLKATEAFFGQGTRLTVV.

This clone appeared a single time. The rearrangement joins TRBV7-9 to TRBJ1-1; D ambiguous. V gave up 1 base and J gave up 4 bases, with 19 bases separating them. The germline V gene has CDR1 SEHNR and CDR2 FQNEAQ (reference sequence). The CDR3 totals 17 residues. CDR3 DNA: TGTGCCAGCAGCTTAGACGGCCAGAATAAGGTCGTCACTGAAGCTTTCTTT. Translation gives CASSLDGQNKVVTEAFF.

The CDR3 nucleotides are TGTGCCAGCAGCGCCGGGACTAGCGTGAGCCACAATGAGCAGTTCTTC. This codes for CASSAGTSVSHNEQFF. The chain employs TRBV9 and TRBJ2-1; 10 bases agree with TRBD2. The germline gives CDR1 SGDLS, CDR2 YYNGEE. There are 16 residues in the CDR3. Losses at the gene ends were 3 bases for V and 5 bases for J; bases not matched to a gene: 8. Filled out from reference TRBV9 and TRBJ2-1, the complete variable domain reads DSGVTQTPKHLITATGQRVTLRCSPRSGDLSVYWYQQSLDQGLQFLIQYYNGEERAKGNILERFSAQQFPDLHSELNLSSLELGDSALYFCASSAGTSVSHNEQFFGPGTRLTVL.

This chain joins TRBV5-6 and TRBJ2-1; D is possibly TRBD1 (5 bases). CDR1 and CDR2 (germline): SGHDT, YYEEEE. This CDR3 comprises 12 residues. V was pared by 2 bases and J by 7 bases, with 7 bases between. CDR3 sequence (DNA): TGTGCCAGCAGCTTCTCAGGGAATGAGCAGTTCTTC. It specifies CASSFSGNEQFF.

In DNA form, the CDR3 reads TGTGCCACCAGCAGAGCCGTAGCTTACGAGCAGTACTTC. Amino acid sequence: CATSRAVAYEQYF. The chain links TRBV15 to TRBJ2-7; D gene ambiguous. Trimming shortened V by 1 base and J by 4 bases, and 8 bases separated the two germline ends. The CDR3 length is 13 residues. CDR1 is LNHNV and CDR2 is YYDKDF in the germline V gene (reference sequence).

This chain uses TRBV5-1 with TRBJ2-7, with 7 nucleotides matching TRBD2. Unmatched junction bases numbered 13, after V lost 1 base and J lost 6 bases. Germline V gene lookup returns CDR1 SGHRS and CDR2 YFSETQ. CDR3 length equals 16 residues. The chain's CDR3 is CASSLFGTKSLGEQYF. The CDR3 coding sequence is TGCGCCAGCAGCTTGTTCGGGACTAAGAGTCTTGGCGAGCAGTACTTC.

The V gene is TRBV18, the J gene TRBJ1-4, with D possibly matching TRBD1 (6 bases). Germline CDR1 is KGHSH and CDR2 is LQKENI. This CDR3 spans 15 amino acids. Trimming stripped 6 bases from V and 8 bases from J, with 19 bases between. The CDR3 protein is CASSKSSGENEKLFF. The DNA of the CDR3 is TGTGCCAGCTCCAAATCGTCAGGGGAGAACGAAAAACTGTTTTTT.

J is TRBJ1-2 and V is TRBV7-9; weak D call: TRBD1 (5 bases). The CDR3 consists of 15 residues. CDR1 is SEHNR and CDR2 is FQNEAQ in the germline V gene (reference sequence). V lost 5 bases to trimming and J lost 4 bases, with 17 bases between them. The CDR3 sequence is CASSDSPGLGYGYTF. CDR3 nucleotides: TGTGCCAGCAGCGATTCCCCGGGGCTCGGCTATGGCTACACCTTC.

The rearrangement links TRBV6-5 to TRBJ1-2, with TRBD1 as a possible D gene (5 bases). V was clipped by 5 bases and J by 5 bases, with 9 bases between them. The germline gives CDR1 MNHEY, CDR2 SVGAGI. There are 12 residues in the CDR3. CDR3 residues: CASSKGTYGYTF. Written as DNA, the CDR3 is TGTGCCAGCAGTAAAGGGACGTATGGCTACACCTTC.

This clone was observed a single time. CDR3: CASSLIAGVANEQFF. The CDR3 nucleotides are TGTGCCAGCAGCCTTATAGCGGGAGTAGCGAATGAGCAGTTCTTC. The chain employs TRBV5-8 and TRBJ2-1; 9 bases align to TRBD2. Germline CDR1 SGHTS, CDR2 YDEGEE. V lost 4 bases and J lost 7; bases outside the gene matches: 9. This CDR3 region has 15 residues.

V gene TRBV27 combines with J gene TRBJ1-1, with 11 bases fitting TRBD1. CDR1 is MNHEY and CDR2 is SMNVEV in the germline V gene (reference sequence). V gave up 6 bases and J gave up 0 bases; unmatched junction bases: 12. This CDR3 has 18 amino acids. This CDR3 is CASSRDRGAGGLNTEAFF. Written as DNA, the CDR3 is TGTGCCAGCAGCCGGGACAGGGGGGCGGGGGGTCTGAACACTGAAGCTTTCTTT.

The gene calls are TRBV15 and TRBJ1-2, with 7 bases that match TRBD1. Losses at the gene ends were 0 bases for V and 8 bases for J; bases not matched to a gene: 3. This CDR3 spans 13 amino acids. In germline, CDR1 is LNHNV, CDR2 YYDKDF (reference sequence). The CDR3 reads CATSREGGLGYTF. CDR3 nucleotides: TGTGCCACCAGCAGAGAAGGGGGCCTAGGCTACACCTTC.

V and J are TRBV28 and TRBJ1-5; D remains ambiguous. This CDR3 is built from 13 residues. Germline CDR1 reads MDHEN; CDR2 reads SYDVKM. Trimming removed 3 bases from V and 4 bases from J, with 7 bases in between. In nucleotides, the CDR3 is TGTGCCAGCAGTTTTGGCCCTAATCAGCCCCAGCATTTT. Translation gives CASSFGPNQPQHF. The full variable domain, completed using reference TRBV28 and TRBJ1-5, is DVKVTQSSRYLVKRTGEKVFLECVQDMDHENMFWYRQDPGLGLRLIYFSYDVKMKEKGDIPEGYSVSREKKERFSLILESASTNQTSMYLCASSFGPNQPQHFGDGTRLSIL.